This TCR beta chain was captured in a study of spatial heterogeneity in lung cancer. Study-level background: Sequencing of follow-up PBMC samples took place when they were available, at a median of approximately 2 years after resection. General observations from the study: Resection blood, more than follow-up blood, showed ubiquitous expanded tumor TCRs.

About this clonotype itself: No antigen is known for it.

In TCRdb, the 5' RACE reads were re-called with MiXCR into one record per CDR3 protein. The table shows about 30,000 distinct CDR3 sequences, with 5.5% to 7% occurring only once. The time point denotes: blood at routine non-recurrence follow-up after resection. Unsorted whole RNA from tumor, nontumor lung or frozen PBMC underwent sequencing. The TCR comes from a male donor with early-stage non-small cell lung cancer. This sample comprised PBMCs, obtained at follow-up.

The CDR3 coding sequence is TGTGCCAGCAGCTTAGCTCCAGACTCAGATACGCAGTATTTT. Translated, it gives CASSLAPDSDTQYF. The V call is TRBV7-2, the J call TRBJ2-3; D remains ambiguous. The CDR3 is made up of 14 amino acids. CDR1 is SGHTA, CDR2 FQGNSA, per germline. Trimming took 0 bases from V and 4 from J, leaving 8 bases between them.